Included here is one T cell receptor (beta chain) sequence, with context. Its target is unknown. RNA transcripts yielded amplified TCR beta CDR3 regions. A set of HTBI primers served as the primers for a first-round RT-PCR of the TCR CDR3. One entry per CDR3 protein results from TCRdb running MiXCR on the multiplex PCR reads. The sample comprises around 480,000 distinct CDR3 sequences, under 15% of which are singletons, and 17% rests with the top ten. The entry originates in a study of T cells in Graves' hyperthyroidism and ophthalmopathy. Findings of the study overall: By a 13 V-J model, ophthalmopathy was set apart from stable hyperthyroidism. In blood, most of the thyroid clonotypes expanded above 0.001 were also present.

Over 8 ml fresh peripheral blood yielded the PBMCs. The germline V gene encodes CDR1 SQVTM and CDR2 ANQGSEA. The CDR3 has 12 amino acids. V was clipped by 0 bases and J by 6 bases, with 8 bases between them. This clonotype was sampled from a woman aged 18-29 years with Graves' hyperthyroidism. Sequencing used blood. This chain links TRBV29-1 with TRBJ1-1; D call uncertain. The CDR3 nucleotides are TGCAGCGTTGAAGAAAAACGGGCTGAAGCTTTCTTT. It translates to CSVEEKRAEAFF.